The rows below give T cell receptor beta chains drawn from one sample of a study of cytomegalovirus exposure and HLA in healthy donors. Sequenced by immunoSEQ multiplex PCR; TCRdb stores in-frame clones only, minus some. In the table there are about 120,000 clones, about four fifths of which are singletons. Source material: PBMCs. The receptor source for this set is a man aged 25 to 40 in good health and CMV-seropositive. Both conserved end residues are part of each CDR3. D genes are given only for firm matches. Size is omitted from some rows. Given values are once, few, many or a class for expanded clones.

V: TRBV21-1; size: NA; J: TRBJ1-6; D: NA; DNA: TGTGCCAGCAGCACCGCCCAGGGGGAGAATTCACCCCTCCACTTT; CDR3: CASSTAQGENSPLHF
V: TRBV27; size: NA; J: TRBJ2-7; D: TRBD1; DNA: TGTGCCAGCAGTTTTGGGACAGGACTGTACTTC; CDR3: CASSFGTGLYF
V: TRBV30; size: NA; J: TRBJ1-2; D: NA; DNA: TGTGCCTGGAATAGACTCTTACGGTATGGCTACACCTTC; CDR3: CAWNRLLRYGYTF
V: TRBV5-8; size: NA; J: TRBJ1-1; D: TRBD1; DNA: TGTGCCAGCAGCTTGACAGGGGAGGAGACTGAAGCTTTCTTT; CDR3: CASSLTGEETEAFF
V: TRBV27; size: NA; J: TRBJ2-5; D: NA; DNA: TGTGCCAGCAGCATACAGGGAGGGATCCAAGAGACCCAGTACTTC; CDR3: CASSIQGGIQETQYF
V: TRBV13; size: NA; J: TRBJ2-1; D: TRBD2; DNA: TGTGCCAGCAGTCGCCTAGCGGGTGGTTACAATGAGCAGTTCTTC; CDR3: CASSRLAGGYNEQFF
V: TRBV7-8; size: once; J: TRBJ2-5; D: NA; DNA: TGTGCCAGCCAATGGGCCGGTCAAGAGACCCAGTACTTC; CDR3: CASQWAGQETQYF
V: TRBV2; size: few; J: TRBJ1-4; D: TRBD1; DNA: TGTGCCAGCAGAGACAGGGCGGGTAATGAAAAACTGTTTTTT; CDR3: CASRDRAGNEKLFF
V: TRBV7-2; size: NA; J: TRBJ2-6; D: NA; DNA: TGTGCCAGCGCCCGGAGTTTTGGGGCCAACGTCCTGACTTTC; CDR3: CASARSFGANVLTF
V: TRBV5-4; size: NA; J: TRBJ1-5; D: NA; DNA: TGTGCCACCTCTGAGGGGGGGCCGGCGAGCAATCAGCCCCAGCATTTT; CDR3: CATSEGGPASNQPQHF
V: TRBV5-6; size: NA; J: TRBJ2-5; D: NA; DNA: TGTGCCAGCACCTTACGACAGATTCCTACGGGGGAGTACTTC; CDR3: CASTLRQIPTGEYF
V: TRBV11-2; size: NA; J: TRBJ2-5; D: NA; DNA: TGTGCCAGCAGCTATGGGGGATGGGGGCCCAAAGAGACCCAGTACTTC; CDR3: CASSYGGWGPKETQYF
V: TRBV7-9; size: NA; J: TRBJ2-7; D: TRBD2; DNA: TGTGCCAGCAGCTCCGGGTGGCGTGGGGGGGGCGAGCAGTACTTC; CDR3: CASSSGWRGGGEQYF
V: TRBV25-1; size: NA; J: TRBJ2-2; D: TRBD1; DNA: TGTGCCAGCCGCACCGGGACAGAGGACACCGGGGAGCTGTTTTTT; CDR3: CASRTGTEDTGELFF
V: TRBV11-2; size: NA; J: TRBJ2-1; D: TRBD2; DNA: TGTGCCAGCAGCTTAATGGGGGGGTCCTACAATGAGCAGTTCTTC; CDR3: CASSLMGGSYNEQFF
V: TRBV10-3; size: few; J: TRBJ2-7; D: NA; DNA: TGTGCCACTGGGAGGGGAGGGGGGGGCTCCTACGAGCAGTACTTC; CDR3: CATGRGGGGSYEQYF
V: TRBV27; size: NA; J: TRBJ1-2; D: TRBD1; DNA: TGTGCCAGCAGTTCCTCGACAGGGAGCTATGGCTACACCTTC; CDR3: CASSSSTGSYGYTF
V: TRBV28; size: NA; J: TRBJ1-4; D: NA; DNA: TGTGCCAGCAGGAAGGGACACCCTGGGGAAAAACTGTTTTTT; CDR3: CASRKGHPGEKLFF
V: TRBV5-1; size: NA; J: TRBJ2-7; D: NA; DNA: TGCGCCAGCAGACTTTCCTACGAGCAGTACTTC; CDR3: CASRLSYEQYF
V: TRBV7-9; size: NA; J: TRBJ2-5; D: NA; DNA: TGTGCCAGCAGCTTATGGCGGGGCCGGTCCGGGACCCAGTACTTC; CDR3: CASSLWRGRSGTQYF
V: TRBV5-1; size: few; J: TRBJ2-7; D: TRBD1; DNA: TGCGCCAGCAGCTTACACGGACAGGGGAACCACGAGCAGTACTTC; CDR3: CASSLHGQGNHEQYF
V: TRBV5-1; size: NA; J: TRBJ1-2; D: NA; DNA: TGCGCCAGCAGCCCGGAACAGGGTTTCTATGGCTACACCTTC; CDR3: CASSPEQGFYGYTF
V: TRBV27; size: few; J: TRBJ1-6; D: TRBD1; DNA: TGTGCCAGCAGTCCCCGGGGACAGGGGATCGATTCACCCCTCCACTTT; CDR3: CASSPRGQGIDSPLHF
V: TRBV27; size: NA; J: TRBJ1-6; D: NA; DNA: TGTGCCAGCAGTTTATTGGTCTCTGGCGGGCATTCACCCCTCCACTTT; CDR3: CASSLLVSGGHSPLHF
V: TRBV11-3; size: NA; J: TRBJ1-1; D: TRBD1; DNA: TGTGCCAGCAGCTTAGGGACAGGACACCTGATGAACACTGAAGCTTTCTTT; CDR3: CASSLGTGHLMNTEAFF
V: TRBV2; size: NA; J: TRBJ1-5; D: NA; DNA: TGTGCCAGCAGTCCACAGGGTACTCAGCCCCAGCATTTT; CDR3: CASSPQGTQPQHF
V: TRBV7-2; size: NA; J: TRBJ1-5; D: NA; DNA: TGTGCCAGCAGCTTGAGGGGGAATCAGCCCCAGCATTTT; CDR3: CASSLRGNQPQHF
V: TRBV11-2; size: NA; J: TRBJ2-1; D: TRBD2; DNA: TGTGCCAGCAGCTTAAAAAACCCTCCGGGACTAAGGTCCTACAATGAGCAGTTCTTC; CDR3: CASSLKNPPGLRSYNEQFF
V: TRBV11-3; size: NA; J: TRBJ2-5; D: NA; DNA: TGTGCCAGCAGCTTTAGACTTCAAGAGACCCAGTACTTC; CDR3: CASSFRLQETQYF
V: TRBV9; size: NA; J: TRBJ2-2; D: NA; DNA: TGTGCCAGCAGCGTAGGAGGGGGTCGCGACACCGGGGAGCTGTTTTTT; CDR3: CASSVGGGRDTGELFF
V: TRBV7-8; size: NA; J: TRBJ1-2; D: NA; DNA: TGTGCCAGCAGCTTATTACAGGGCCTCACCTTC; CDR3: CASSLLQGLTF
V: TRBV28; size: NA; J: TRBJ1-6; D: TRBD1; DNA: TGTGCCAGCCGACCGGGACAGGGCCCAAATTCACCCCTCCACTTT; CDR3: CASRPGQGPNSPLHF
V: TRBV9; size: NA; J: TRBJ1-2; D: TRBD1; DNA: TGTGCCAGCAGCGGCGGACAGGGAGGAGGCGGCTACACCTTC; CDR3: CASSGGQGGGGYTF
V: TRBV6-4; size: NA; J: TRBJ1-4; D: NA; DNA: TGTGCCAGCAGTGACGGGCCCGGGACGGGAGAACTGTTTTTT; CDR3: CASSDGPGTGELFF
V: TRBV5-1; size: NA; J: TRBJ2-1; D: TRBD2; DNA: TGCGCCAGCAGCGGCTCGGGGGGAGGCTTGTACAATGAGCAGTTCTTC; CDR3: CASSGSGGGLYNEQFF
V: TRBV5-1; size: once; J: TRBJ2-7; D: NA; DNA: TGCGCCAGCAGCCCCACAGTAAACTACGAGCAGTACTTC; CDR3: CASSPTVNYEQYF
V: TRBV6-1; size: NA; J: TRBJ2-3; D: TRBD2; DNA: TGTGCCAGCAGTGTTCGGGTAGCGGGAGCGGCAGATACGCAGTATTTT; CDR3: CASSVRVAGAADTQYF
V: TRBV6-5; size: NA; J: TRBJ1-2; D: TRBD1; DNA: TGTGCCAGCAGTTACGGACAGGGGGCAATGCTGGGCGGCTACACCTTC; CDR3: CASSYGQGAMLGGYTF
V: TRBV7-9; size: NA; J: TRBJ1-2; D: TRBD1; DNA: TGTGCCAGCAGCCTCGGGACAGGTACTAACTATGGCTACACCTTC; CDR3: CASSLGTGTNYGYTF
V: TRBV4-2; size: once; J: TRBJ1-4; D: NA; DNA: TGTGCCAGCAGCCAAGATCCCGGTTATGAAAAACTGTTTTTT; CDR3: CASSQDPGYEKLFF
V: TRBV5-5; size: once; J: TRBJ1-4; D: NA; DNA: TGTGCCAGCAGCTCGAGCGGCCACACCAATGAAAAACTGTTTTTT; CDR3: CASSSSGHTNEKLFF
V: TRBV6-1; size: NA; J: TRBJ1-5; D: NA; DNA: TGTGCCAGCAGTCGAGACAGAGTCAATCAGCCCCAGCATTTT; CDR3: CASSRDRVNQPQHF
V: TRBV19; size: once; J: TRBJ1-1; D: NA; DNA: TGTGCCAGTAGTTCCTTTGTGAACACTGAAGCTTTCTTT; CDR3: CASSSFVNTEAFF
V: TRBV11-3; size: NA; J: TRBJ1-5; D: NA; DNA: TGTGCCAGCAGCTACGCGGGGGAGCCCCAGCATTTT; CDR3: CASSYAGEPQHF
V: TRBV10-2; size: NA; J: TRBJ1-5; D: NA; DNA: TGCGCCAGCAGTGAGTCCACAGCCAATCAGCCCCAGCATTTT; CDR3: CASSESTANQPQHF
V: TRBV19; size: NA; J: TRBJ2-7; D: NA; DNA: TGTGCCAGTAGTATCTTCCCAACAGGCTCCTACGAGCAGTACTTC; CDR3: CASSIFPTGSYEQYF
V: TRBV5-8; size: once; J: TRBJ2-3; D: TRBD2; DNA: TGTGCCAGCAGCTTAGGTCACAGCGGGGTAACAGATACGCAGTATTTT; CDR3: CASSLGHSGVTDTQYF
V: TRBV5-5; size: NA; J: TRBJ1-6; D: TRBD1; DNA: TGTGCCAGCAGCATGGGGACAGGTCCTTTTTCACCCCTCCACTTT; CDR3: CASSMGTGPFSPLHF
V: TRBV7-9; size: NA; J: TRBJ1-2; D: TRBD1; DNA: TGTGCCAGCAGCTCGAGGGTGGCAGGGGGCTATGGTGGCTACACCTTC; CDR3: CASSSRVAGGYGGYTF
V: TRBV7-2; size: NA; J: TRBJ2-1; D: TRBD2; DNA: TGTGCCAGCAGCTTAGCGGGAGGGCCTTGGGATGAGCAGTTCTTC; CDR3: CASSLAGGPWDEQFF
V: TRBV28; size: once; J: TRBJ2-1; D: TRBD1; DNA: TGTGCCAGCAGTTTGACAGGGTTCTCCTACAATGAGCAGTTCTTC; CDR3: CASSLTGFSYNEQFF
V: TRBV6-1; size: NA; J: TRBJ2-3; D: TRBD2; DNA: TGTGCCAGCAGTGACCCGGGGCGGGGGGGCCGTGATACGCAGTATTTT; CDR3: CASSDPGRGGRDTQYF
V: TRBV5-1; size: few; J: TRBJ2-7; D: TRBD1; DNA: TGCGCCAGCAGCTTAGGACAGGGGGCCTACGAGCAGTACTTC; CDR3: CASSLGQGAYEQYF
V: TRBV6-1; size: few; J: TRBJ2-1; D: TRBD2; DNA: TGTGCCAGCAGCCCTGCGCGGGGGGCTGGGTGGGAGCAGTTCTTC; CDR3: CASSPARGAGWEQFF
V: TRBV5-1; size: NA; J: TRBJ2-7; D: TRBD1; DNA: TGCGCCAGCAGCTTGTCTCAGGGGGCTGCCTACGAGCAGTACTTC; CDR3: CASSLSQGAAYEQYF
V: TRBV7-3; size: NA; J: TRBJ1-2; D: NA; DNA: TGTGCCAGCAGCTTAATCCCGGGAGAAGTGAATGGCTACACCTTC; CDR3: CASSLIPGEVNGYTF
V: TRBV6-5; size: NA; J: TRBJ1-3; D: NA; DNA: TGTGCCAGCAGTTACTCGGAGAGCTCTGGAAACACCATATATTTT; CDR3: CASSYSESSGNTIYF